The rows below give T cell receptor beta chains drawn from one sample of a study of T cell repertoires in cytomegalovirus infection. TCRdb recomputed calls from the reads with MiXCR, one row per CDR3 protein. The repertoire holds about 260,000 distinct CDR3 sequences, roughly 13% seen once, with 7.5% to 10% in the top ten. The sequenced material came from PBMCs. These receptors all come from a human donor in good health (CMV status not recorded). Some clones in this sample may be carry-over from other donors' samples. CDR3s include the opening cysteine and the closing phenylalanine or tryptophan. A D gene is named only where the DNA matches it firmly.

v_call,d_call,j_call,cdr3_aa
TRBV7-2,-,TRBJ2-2,CASSRGLTTGELFF
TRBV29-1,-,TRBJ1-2,CSVDRGGYTF
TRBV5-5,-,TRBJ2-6,CASRLTSTGLVAVGANVLTF
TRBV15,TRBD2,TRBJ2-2,CATRRDLAGVGGELFF
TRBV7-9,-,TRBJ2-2,CASSLTPRGRRTGELFF
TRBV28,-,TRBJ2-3,CASMALGGQYF
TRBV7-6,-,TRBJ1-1,CASSLGGRNTEAFF
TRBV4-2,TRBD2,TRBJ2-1,CASSQAMAGLAGGQEQFF
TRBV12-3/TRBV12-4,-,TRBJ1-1,CASQDRTGGTEAFF
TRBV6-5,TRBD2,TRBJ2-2,CASSYEDWAGGAGSSGELFF